The rows below give T cell receptor beta chains drawn from one sample of a study of spatial heterogeneity in lung cancer. TCRdb called the 5' RACE reads again in MiXCR, with one record for every CDR3 protein. The sample consists of about 38,000 distinct CDR3 sequences, 7.5% of them appearing once. The starting material was PBMCs, obtained at surgery. The receptors here all came from a male donor with early-stage non-small cell lung cancer. Each CDR3 is given with its conserved first and last residue. D genes are given only for firm matches. Some rows have no size entry. The others give once, few or many, or a class for an expanded clone.

>-|TRBV6-1|TRBJ2-2|many|13
CANRGANTGELFF
TGTGCCAACCGCGGAGCGAACACCGGGGAGCTGTTTTTT
>TRBD1|TRBV10-3|TRBJ1-1|many|13
CAIRGQESVAAFF
TGTGCCATCAGGGGACAGGAATCCGTGGCGGCTTTCTTT
>-|TRBV12-3/TRBV12-4|TRBJ1-2|many|13
CASSSNKDYGYTF
TGTGCCAGCAGTTCCAACAAGGACTATGGCTACACCTTC
>-|TRBV6-2/TRBV6-3|TRBJ1-5|many|16
CASASYSAPSNQPQHF
TGTGCCAGCGCCTCCTACAGCGCTCCTAGCAATCAGCCCCAGCATTTT
>-|TRBV24-1|TRBJ2-6|many|15
CATSGADAGANVLTF
TGTGCCACCAGTGGTGCCGACGCTGGGGCCAACGTCCTGACTTTC
>-|TRBV18|TRBJ1-1|many|13
CASASDGSAETFF
TGTGCCAGCGCCTCCGATGGTTCGGCCGAAACTTTCTTT
>-|TRBV10-3|TRBJ1-5|many|15
CAISESGQSNQPQHF
TGTGCCATCAGTGAGTCAGGACAGAGCAATCAGCCCCAGCATTTT
>TRBD2|TRBV14|TRBJ2-5|many|20
CASSPSNPGLAGGRRETQYF
TGTGCCAGCAGCCCTAGCAATCCGGGACTAGCGGGAGGGCGTCGGGAGACCCAGTACTTC
>TRBD2|TRBV6-1|TRBJ2-5|many|14
CASSERNGRETQYF
TGTGCCAGCAGTGAAAGAAACGGGAGGGAGACCCAGTACTTC
>-|TRBV5-6|TRBJ1-1|many|13
CASRYGSNTEAFF
TGTGCCAGCAGGTACGGATCGAACACTGAAGCTTTCTTT
>-|TRBV4-2|TRBJ2-5|-|13
CASSQEAGETQYF
TGTGCCAGCAGCCAAGAGGCTGGGGAGACCCAGTACTTC
>TRBD2|TRBV14|TRBJ2-3|many|16
CASSQVAGESTDTQYF
TGTGCCAGCAGCCAAGTGGCGGGAGAGAGCACAGATACGCAGTATTTT
>TRBD1|TRBV12-3/TRBV12-4|TRBJ2-1|many|14
CASSPGQGFGEQFF
TGTGCCAGCAGCCCGGGACAGGGATTCGGTGAGCAGTTCTTC
>-|TRBV6-2/TRBV6-3|TRBJ1-2|-|11
CASRVSYGYTF
TGTGCCAGCCGAGTCAGCTATGGCTACACCTTC
>-|TRBV7-2|TRBJ1-3|-|16
CASSLTSGGSGNTIYF
TGTGCCAGCAGCTTAACCTCCGGGGGTTCGGGAAACACCATATATTTT
>-|TRBV20-1|TRBJ2-3|many|12
CSASRSGDTQYF
TGCAGTGCTAGTAGGTCAGGAGATACGCAGTATTTT
>-|TRBV7-6|TRBJ2-7|few|13
CASSLAGSAEQYF
TGTGCCAGCAGCTTGGCAGGGTCCGCCGAGCAGTACTTC
>TRBD1|TRBV6-1|TRBJ2-5|few|15
CASSAVSGTGTTQYF
TGTGCCAGCAGTGCCGTTTCTGGGACAGGGACGACCCAGTACTTC
>-|TRBV6-5|TRBJ2-1|once|15
CASSYDATGGTRQFF
TGTGCCAGCAGTTACGACGCGACTGGAGGGACGCGGCAGTTCTTC
>-|TRBV19|TRBJ1-1|few|15
CASSSRQLRNTEAFF
TGTGCCAGTAGTTCGAGACAGCTTCGGAACACTGAAGCTTTCTTT
>TRBD2|TRBV18|TRBJ2-2|few|18
CASSPFGGAPTNTGELFF
TGTGCCAGCTCACCCTTCGGGGGGGCCCCAACGAACACCGGGGAGCTGTTTTTT
>-|TRBV4-2|TRBJ2-1|many|12
CASSQINYEQFF
TGTGCCAGCAGCCAAATCAACTATGAGCAGTTCTTC
>-|TRBV6-5|TRBJ1-6|-|14
CASSFGQLNSPLHF
TGTGCCAGCAGTTTCGGACAACTTAATTCACCCCTCCACTTT
>-|TRBV11-2|TRBJ2-3|few|15
CASSAAGFLTDTQYF
TGTGCCAGCAGCGCAGCTGGGTTCCTCACAGATACGCAGTATTTT
>TRBD2|TRBV6-2/TRBV6-3|TRBJ2-1|many|13
CASRTGPVAGQFF
TGTGCCAGCAGAACGGGACCTGTAGCGGGGCAGTTCTTC
>TRBD1|TRBV7-3|TRBJ1-6|few|14
CASSSGTGGSPLHF
TGTGCCAGCAGCTCCGGGACAGGGGGCTCACCCCTCCACTTT
>-|TRBV25-1|TRBJ1-5|many|15
CASSGGSGSNQPQHF
TGTGCCAGCAGTGGGGGGTCCGGGAGCAATCAGCCCCAGCATTTT
>TRBD1|TRBV7-9|TRBJ2-2|-|14
CASSEGQEAGELFF
TGTGCCAGCAGCGAAGGACAGGAGGCCGGGGAGCTGTTTTTT
>-|TRBV12-3/TRBV12-4|TRBJ2-7|few|11
CASSYSYEQYF
TGTGCCAGCAGTTACAGCTACGAGCAGTACTTC
>-|TRBV12-5|TRBJ2-3|few|11
CASGLEDTQYF
TGTGCTAGTGGTTTGGAAGATACGCAGTATTTT
>-|TRBV11-2|TRBJ2-1|few|12
CASSLERSGQFF
TGTGCCAGCAGCTTAGAACGGAGCGGGCAGTTCTTC
>-|TRBV7-4|TRBJ2-5|-|15
CASSLAGAEVETQYF
TGTGCCAGCAGCTTAGCGGGGGCTGAGGTGGAGACCCAGTACTTC
>-|TRBV5-6|TRBJ1-1|many|16
CASSLFANGGITEAFF
TGTGCCAGCAGCTTGTTTGCCAACGGAGGGATAACTGAAGCTTTCTTT
>-|TRBV19|TRBJ1-1|few|14
CATTAGLWNTEAFF
TGTGCCACTACCGCGGGGCTGTGGAACACTGAAGCTTTCTTT
>-|TRBV3-1|TRBJ2-3|many|13
CASSGTYTDTQYF
TGTGCCAGCAGCGGGACTTACACAGATACGCAGTATTTT
>-|TRBV7-8|TRBJ2-1|many|15
CASSPLADSYNEQFF
TGTGCCAGCAGCCCCCTCGCGGACTCCTACAATGAGCAGTTCTTC
>TRBD1|TRBV7-9|TRBJ2-1|-|16
CASSPGTEGSYNEQFF
TGTGCCAGCAGCCCCGGGACAGAGGGTTCCTACAATGAGCAGTTCTTC
>-|TRBV7-2|TRBJ1-2|few|12
CASSATGRRYTF
TGTGCCAGCAGCGCCACAGGTCGGCGCTACACCTTC
>-|TRBV5-1|TRBJ2-1|few|13
CASSLVADNEQFF
TGCGCCAGCAGCTTGGTAGCAGACAATGAGCAGTTCTTC
>TRBD1|TRBV6-2/TRBV6-3|TRBJ1-5|many|15
CASSFTTGFSQPQHF
TGTGCCAGCAGTTTTACGACAGGGTTCAGTCAGCCCCAGCATTTT
>TRBD1|TRBV12-5|TRBJ1-5|many|17
CASGSSPGTGGNQPQHF
TGTGCTAGTGGTTCGTCCCCCGGGACAGGGGGCAATCAGCCCCAGCATTTT